One sample yielded the 31 T cell receptor beta chains listed below, sequenced in a study of cytomegalovirus exposure and HLA in healthy donors. The PCR ran on 60 Vbeta and 13 Jbeta primers. Clones were sequenced by immunoSEQ multiplex PCR, and TCRdb holds only the in-frame ones, with some missing. The sample lists over 150,000 clones; approximately 77% were seen once. The sample comprised PBMCs. Receptor source: a male donor in good health and CMV-seropositive.

The chain carries TRBV5-1 and TRBJ2-3, with TRBD2 matching over 11 bases. Germline V gene lookup returns CDR1 SGHRS and CDR2 YFSETQ. The CDR3 extends over 19 amino acids. J lost 2 bases, V lost 4 bases, and 15 bases had no gene match. CDR3 region: CASSPLPAPSGGNTDTQYF. CDR3 DNA sequence: TGCGCCAGCAGCCCCCTCCCTGCCCCTAGCGGGGGGAACACAGATACGCAGTATTTT.

The chain combines TRBV12-5 with TRBJ1-3; 9 bases are shared with TRBD1. The trim removed 6 bases at V and 0 bases at J, leaving 15 bases unmatched. The CDR3 runs 19 residues. The V gene's germline CDR1 is LGHNT and CDR2 FRNRAP. As DNA, the CDR3 is TGTGCTAGTGGCCCGGGACAGGGTCTATCCCGAAGCTCTGGAAACACCATATATTTT. Its protein is CASGPGQGLSRSSGNTIYF.

V usage is TRBV30 and J usage is TRBJ2-2, with D uncertain. Germline assignment: CDR1 GTSNPN and CDR2 SVGIG (reference sequence). CDR3 length equals 13 residues. The V and J ends lost 2 bases and 3 bases respectively, with 7 bases between them. DNA of the CDR3: TGTGCCTGGAGTAGGAGTTACACCGGGGAGCTGTTTTTT. It translates to CAWSRSYTGELFF. Full variable domain (missing parts from reference TRBV30 and TRBJ2-2): SQTIHQWPATLVQPVGSPLSLECTVEGTSNPNLYWYRQAAGRGLQLLFYSVGIGQISSEVPQNLSASRPQDRQFILSSKKLLLSDSGFYLCAWSRSYTGELFFGEGSRLTVL.

The table lists this clone with a few counts. The chain carries TRBV2 and TRBJ1-6, with a weak D call TRBD1 (5 bases). CDR1 is SNHLY, CDR2 FYNNEI, per germline. This CDR3 has 14 residues. The germline V and J ends were trimmed by 3 bases and 10 bases, with 13 bases remaining between them. CDR3 nucleotide sequence: TGTGCCAGCAGTGACTCCGGGGGATACTCACCCCTCCACTTT. Its translation: CASSDSGGYSPLHF.

The rearrangement uses TRBV6-1 and TRBJ1-1; D uncertain. Germline CDR1 MNHNS, CDR2 SASEGT. With 3 bases removed from V and 4 bases from J, the gap between germline ends came to 15 bases. CDR3 length equals 15 residues. In DNA form, the CDR3 reads TGTGCCAGCAGTGACCCAGGACTAGCTAGCACTGAAGCTTTCTTT. It encodes CASSDPGLASTEAFF.

The chain employs TRBV29-1 and TRBJ2-7; TRBD2 might be the D (6 bases). The CDR3 extends over 14 amino acids. Trimming removed 3 bases from V and 0 bases from J, with 12 bases in between. Germline CDR1 SQVTM, CDR2 ANQGSEA. Here the CDR3 reads CSVEGGDNSYEQYF. The CDR3 bases are TGCAGCGTTGAGGGGGGAGATAACTCCTACGAGCAGTACTTC.

This sequence joins TRBV6-1 and TRBJ1-2; D ambiguous. Germline V gene data show CDR1 as MNHNS and CDR2 as SASEGT. With 5 bases removed from V and 5 bases from J, the gap between germline ends came to 9 bases. This CDR3 has 12 residues. As DNA, the CDR3 is TGTGCCAGCAGTCCTGTACGGTATGGCTACACCTTC. This translates into CASSPVRYGYTF.

V usage is TRBV4-3 and J usage is TRBJ2-1; D is unresolved. The CDR3 has 16 amino acids. Trimming took off 0 bases at V and 5 bases at J, with 14 bases between the two ends. Germline loops: CDR1 LGHNA, CDR2 YSLEER. CDR3 nucleotide sequence: TGCGCCAGCAGCCAAGAGTTGAAGCCCGCTAACAATGAGCAGTTCTTC. Its translation is CASSQELKPANNEQFF.

The chain employs TRBV5-5 and TRBJ1-1; D is undetermined. This CDR3 spans 12 amino acids. The germline V gene encodes CDR1 SGHKS and CDR2 YYEKEE (reference sequence). Between the trimmed V and J ends, which lost 2 bases and 8 bases, there was a span of 10 bases. CDR3 nucleotide sequence: TGTGCCAGCAGCTTCTTTACGGAGGAAGCTTTCTTT. This encodes CASSFFTEEAFF.

V usage is TRBV5-6 and J usage is TRBJ2-1; possible D gene TRBD2, 6 bases. CDR1 and CDR2 (germline): SGHDT, YYEEEE. Trimming shortened V by 0 bases and J by 5 bases, and 6 bases separated the two germline ends. This CDR3 has 13 amino acids. DNA of the CDR3: TGTGCCAGCAGCTTGGGCGGGGACAATGAGCAGTTCTTC. Translated: CASSLGGDNEQFF. The variable domain in full, with the rest retrieved from reference TRBV5-6 and TRBJ2-1, is DAGVTQSPTHLIKTRGQQVTLRCSPKSGHDTVSWYQQALGQGPQFIFQYYEEEERQRGNFPDRFSGHQFPNYSSELNVNALLLGDSALYLCASSLGGDNEQFFGPGTRLTVL.

This clone occurred once. This rearrangement joins TRBV7-2 to TRBJ1-6, with a possible D match to TRBD1 (5 bases). This CDR3 region has 14 residues. With 5 bases removed from V and 5 bases from J, the gap between germline ends came to 10 bases. Germline CDR1 and CDR2: SGHTA and FQGNSA. DNA for the CDR3: TGTGCCAGCAGCCACAGGAGGGATAATTCACCCCTCCACTTT. It encodes CASSHRRDNSPLHF.

The chain links TRBV4-1 to TRBJ2-4; TRBD1 is a possible D gene (6 bases). Trimming took off 2 bases at V and 8 bases at J, with 16 bases between the two ends. Germline V gene data show CDR1 as MGHRA and CDR2 as YSYEKL. The CDR3 covers 15 residues. The CDR3 protein is CASSQPPGAYDIQYF. The CDR3 DNA follows: TGCGCCAGCAGCCAACCTCCAGGGGCGTATGACATTCAGTACTTC.

V usage is TRBV10-1 and J usage is TRBJ1-1; the match to TRBD1 covers 7 bases. Germline CDR1 reads WNHNN; CDR2 reads SYGVQD (reference sequence). The CDR3 runs to 12 residues. Trimming cost V 5 bases and J 12 bases; bases outside gene matches: 9. The CDR3 protein is CASSSRGGPTFF. The CDR3 DNA reads TGCGCCAGCAGTTCCCGAGGGGGCCCAACTTTCTTT.

The chain has TRBV4-3 and TRBJ1-1; D is ambiguous. The CDR3 contains 14 residues. Per the germline V gene, CDR1 is LGHNA and CDR2 is YSLEER. V was clipped by 1 base and J by 2 bases, with 8 bases between them. This CDR3 reads CASSQVGGNTEAFF. The CDR3 DNA reads TGCGCCAGCAGCCAAGTCGGCGGAAACACTGAAGCTTTCTTT.

J is TRBJ2-3 and V is TRBV9, with 8 positions matching TRBD2. The ends lost 4 bases at V and 3 bases at J; junction bases unmatched: 19. Per germline, CDR1 SGDLS and CDR2 YYNGEE. CDR3 length: 19 amino acids. This CDR3 reads CASSSPAPHGGASTDTQYF. The CDR3 coding sequence is TGTGCCAGCAGCTCCCCGGCCCCCCACGGGGGGGCGTCGACAGATACGCAGTATTTT.

V usage is TRBV6-1 and J usage is TRBJ2-3; 7 bases line up with TRBD2. Germline-derived CDR1 and CDR2 are MNHNS and SASEGT. Trimming removed 6 bases from V and 3 bases from J; junction bases left unmatched: 6. This CDR3 contains 14 residues. DNA of the CDR3: TGTGCCAGCAGGGAGCGGGGACCGACAGATACGCAGTATTTT. Its protein is CASRERGPTDTQYF.

CDR3 coding DNA: TGTGCCAGCAGTGTCCGTGGGGGCCCGAACACTGAAGCTTTCTTT. It translates to CASSVRGGPNTEAFF. The genes are TRBV27 and TRBJ1-1; perhaps TRBD1 as D (6 bases). CDR3 length: 15 residues. In germline, CDR1 is MNHEY, CDR2 SMNVEV (reference sequence). V gave up 5 bases and J gave up 1 base, with 14 bases separating them.

The chain has TRBV9 and TRBJ1-4; TRBD1 agrees at 7 bases. The CDR3 contains 15 residues. V lost 5 bases, J lost 6 bases, and 10 bases stayed unmatched. Looked up from germline, CDR1 is SGDLS and CDR2 is YYNGEE. The CDR3 is CASSGGGASDEKLFF. The CDR3 DNA follows: TGTGCCAGCAGTGGAGGGGGCGCATCGGATGAAAAACTGTTTTTT.

The V call is TRBV11-2, the J call TRBJ1-2, with 9 bases fitting TRBD1. CDR1 is SGHAT and CDR2 is FQNNGV in the germline V gene. This CDR3 has 13 amino acids. The junction had 4 bases not matched to a gene; V was cut back by 4 bases and J by 7 bases. This chain's CDR3 is CASSSTDRGGYTF. The CDR3 bases are TGTGCCAGCAGCTCAACGGACAGGGGTGGCTACACCTTC.

This chain joins TRBV19 and TRBJ1-1, with TRBD1 identical over 8 bases. V was pared by 4 bases and J by 5 bases, with 3 bases of the junction left unmatched. The CDR3 covers 13 residues. CDR1 and CDR2 (germline): LNHDA, SQIVND (reference sequence). The CDR3 protein is CASSTDRETEAFF. Here the CDR3 DNA reads TGTGCCAGTAGTACGGACAGGGAAACTGAAGCTTTCTTT. Full variable domain (missing parts from reference TRBV19 and TRBJ1-1): DGGITQSPKYLFRKEGQNVTLSCEQNLNHDAMYWYRQDPGQGLRLIYYSQIVNDFQKGDIAEGYSVSREKKESFPLTVTSAQKNPTAFYLCASSTDRETEAFFGQGTRLTVV.

This clone was seen just once. The chain has TRBV15 and TRBJ1-1; 7 bases match TRBD1. The V gene's germline CDR1 is LNHNV and CDR2 YYDKDF (reference sequence). V was pared by 0 bases and J by 6 bases, with 7 bases of the junction left unmatched. CDR3 length equals 15 residues. The CDR3 is CATSREPGDSSEAFF. CDR3 coding DNA: TGTGCCACCAGCAGAGAGCCAGGGGACAGTTCTGAAGCTTTCTTT.

For the CDR3, the DNA is TGTGCCAGCAGCCAAGTTTACAGACCCGGGGAGCTGTTTTTT. It translates to CASSQVYRPGELFF. The chain carries TRBV4-2 and TRBJ2-2; D is unresolved. V was pared by 1 base and J by 6 bases, with 9 bases between. The CDR3 contains 14 residues. Germline CDR1 LGHNA, CDR2 YNFKEQ.

Note on this clone: At one end the junction does not follow the germline gene, possibly because of a read error. The chain recombines TRBV6-5 with TRBJ1-2; D possibly corresponds to TRBD1 (6 bases). Per germline, CDR1 MNHEY and CDR2 SVGAGI. There are 13 residues in the CDR3. The CDR3 here is CASTRTASSPLSF. CDR3 sequence (DNA): TGTGCCAGCACGAGGACAGCCTCCTCGCCCTTGTCCTTC.

The chain uses TRBV30 and TRBJ2-1; D is perhaps TRBD1 (6 bases). CDR1 and CDR2 from the germline V gene are GTSNPN and SVGIG (reference sequence). V was shortened by 7 bases and J by 8 bases, with 15 bases between the two germline ends. The length of the CDR3 is 12 residues. In DNA form, the CDR3 reads TGTGCCTCTATGACAGGCTCATATGAGCAGTTCTTC. Translation gives CASMTGSYEQFF. The full variable domain, its missing parts supplied by reference TRBV30 and TRBJ2-1, is SQTIHQWPATLVQPVGSPLSLECTVEGTSNPNLYWYRQAAGRGLQLLFYSVGIGQISSEVPQNLSASRPQDRQFILSSKKLLLSDSGFYLCASMTGSYEQFFGPGTRLTVL.

The chain's CDR3 is CAWSNLGQGAKGYTF. The CDR3 bases are TGTGCCTGGAGTAATTTGGGACAGGGGGCGAAAGGCTACACCTTC. The chain has TRBV30 and TRBJ1-2; 12 nucleotides align to TRBD1. CDR1 and CDR2 (germline): GTSNPN, SVGIG (reference sequence). The V gene end was trimmed by 2 bases and the J gene end by 8 bases; junction bases not matched to a gene: 9. The CDR3 is 15 residues long.

The chain carries TRBV6-1 and TRBJ2-1; 7 bases agree with TRBD1. The CDR3 spans 15 residues. With 5 bases clipped from V and 1 base from J, the junction kept 5 bases outside the gene matches. Germline CDR1 is MNHNS and CDR2 is SASEGT. The DNA for the CDR3 is TGTGCCAGCAGTTCCGACAGGGCTTCCTACAATGAGCAGTTCTTC. This encodes CASSSDRASYNEQFF.

The genes are TRBV2 and TRBJ1-2; D remains ambiguous. The CDR3 extends over 14 amino acids. Germline V gives CDR1 SNHLY, CDR2 FYNNEI. Trimming removed 11 bases at V and 6 bases at J, with 22 bases between. CDR3 region: CAYEGEGRMNGYTF. CDR3 coding DNA: TGTGCCTATGAAGGTGAAGGGAGGATGAATGGCTACACCTTC.

This clone occurred once. The chain recombines TRBV10-3 with TRBJ2-1, with 9 bases lining up with TRBD1. CDR1 is ENHRY, CDR2 SYGVKD, per germline. V lost 11 bases and J lost 7; bases outside the gene matches: 9. The CDR3 extends over 13 amino acids. This CDR3 is CAVAGTGKNEQFF. Written as DNA, the CDR3 is TGTGCCGTCGCCGGGACAGGGAAAAATGAGCAGTTCTTC.

The chain couples TRBV2 to TRBJ2-1; 7 nucleotides match TRBD2. The CDR3 totals 17 residues. Germline assignment: CDR1 SNHLY and CDR2 FYNNEI. With 5 bases clipped from V and 3 bases from J, the junction kept 13 bases outside the gene matches. The CDR3 nucleotides are TGTGCCAGCAGTTTCTCTCCTCCGGGGACTATCTACAATGAGCAGTTCTTC. Its translation: CASSFSPPGTIYNEQFF.

The V gene is TRBV7-6, the J gene TRBJ2-1, with 8 bases identical to TRBD2. Looked up from germline, CDR1 is SGHVS and CDR2 is FNYEAQ. J lost 7 bases, V lost 3 bases, and 5 bases had no gene match. CDR3 size: 14 residues. In DNA form, the CDR3 reads TGTGCCAGCAGCTTCGGGGGGGATCTTAATGAGCAGTTCTTC. Amino acids: CASSFGGDLNEQFF.

The chain combines TRBV18 with TRBJ1-4; D uncertain. Germline-derived CDR1 and CDR2 are KGHSH and LQKENI. Trimming removed 0 bases from V and 2 bases from J, with 10 bases in between. The CDR3 is 16 residues long. CDR3 sequence reads: CASSPPGGPTNEKLFF. CDR3 in DNA: TGTGCCAGCTCACCACCGGGAGGCCCGACTAATGAAAAACTGTTTTTT.